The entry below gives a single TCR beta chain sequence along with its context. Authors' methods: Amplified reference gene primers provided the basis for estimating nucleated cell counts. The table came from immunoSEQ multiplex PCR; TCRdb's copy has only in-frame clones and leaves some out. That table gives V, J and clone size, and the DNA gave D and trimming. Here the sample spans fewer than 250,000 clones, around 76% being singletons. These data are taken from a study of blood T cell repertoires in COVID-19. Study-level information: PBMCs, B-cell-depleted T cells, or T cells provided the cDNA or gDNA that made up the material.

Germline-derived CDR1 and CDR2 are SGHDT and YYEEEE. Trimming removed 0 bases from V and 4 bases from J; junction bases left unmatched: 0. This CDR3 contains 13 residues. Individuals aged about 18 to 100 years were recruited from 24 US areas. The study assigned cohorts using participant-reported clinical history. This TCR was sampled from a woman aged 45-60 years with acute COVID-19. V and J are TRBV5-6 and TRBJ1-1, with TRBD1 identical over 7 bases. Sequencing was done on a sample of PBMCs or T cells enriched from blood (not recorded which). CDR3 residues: CASSLDRGTEAFF. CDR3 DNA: TGTGCCAGCAGCTTGGACAGGGGCACTGAAGCTTTCTTT.